This TCR beta chain was obtained from a study of T cell changes during pregnancy in multiple sclerosis. Assay used: immunoSEQ multiplex PCR; TCRdb lists only in-frame clones, some missing. The repertoire holds roughly 40,000 clones, around nine tenths seen once, with approximately 8.3% in the top ten. CDR1 and CDR2 from the germline V gene are LNHNV and YYDKDF (reference sequence). This CDR3 region has 12 residues. V gave up 2 bases and J gave up 4 bases, with 3 bases separating them. The rearrangement joins TRBV15 to TRBJ2-1; D not resolved. The sample was CD8+ T cells from peripheral blood mononuclear cells, taken before pregnancy. The receptor comes from a female donor with multiple sclerosis, enrolled in a pregnancy study. The CDR3 protein is CATSRLYNEQFF. The CDR3 DNA reads TGTGCCACCAGCAGATTATACAATGAGCAGTTCTTC.